The text below deals with one T cell receptor (beta chain). Its antigen target is currently unknown. No much larger clone exists at a distance of one base, and base qualities are not known. Per the publication, the treatment or condition label means: oral pan-JAK inhibitor, 5-10 mg twice daily. Lesional scalp punch biopsies and peripheral blood were collected from alopecia areata patients. PBMCs were isolated by density centrifugation and stained for CD3, CD4 and CD8, after which CD4+ and CD8+ T cells were sorted on a FACSAria. Libraries were prepared through the immunoSEQ multiplex PCR assay. RNA was extracted from all samples and reverse transcribed into cDNA, which served as template for TCR sequencing. SuperScript III was used for first-strand cDNA synthesis, primed with a 2:1 mix of oligo-dT and random hexamers. A synthetic immune receptor repertoire was used to measure amplification bias, and any remaining bias was corrected computationally. As for the original processing: After raw reads were preprocessed to remove errors, the CDR3 was defined following IMGT conventions as running from the conserved cysteine to phenylalanine. Clonality was computed by normalizing Shannon entropy by log2 of the number of productive unique TCRs and subtracting the result from 1. Whether scalp clones were CD4 or CD8 was inferred by matching scalp TCRbeta sequences against CD4 and CD8 repertoires sorted from blood. TCRdb took over this immuneACCESS table, retaining in-frame rearrangements with V and J assigned. Such tables are incomplete; in checked studies, under half of the missing clones stem from an unresolved V gene, and the remainder is unexplained. V and J calls and clone size follow that table, whereas D and trimming were derived from the DNA. The sample table records some 190,000 clones; approximately 51% of these occur just once. The ten largest clones add up to around 10% of the sample.

Its CDR3 holds 14 amino acids, cysteine through phenylalanine. Only the CDR3 DNA is retained, 42 bases long and in frame from the first base. CDR1 SGDLS and CDR2 YYNGEE are derived from the germline V gene. The data are from a study of CD8+ T cells in alopecia areata (dated by TCRdb to 2016 to 2019). Notes on the research overall: The treated patients, all with moderate-to-severe alopecia areata, were enrolled in an open-label pilot trial of oral tofacitinib given at 5 to 10 mg twice daily. In both human patients and the C3H/HeJ mouse model, the study applied high-throughput TCRbeta sequencing to look at T cell clonal expansion in alopecia areata. immunoSEQ multiplex PCR using 35 Vbeta forward primers and 13 Jbeta reverse primers was used to amplify TCRbeta CDR3 regions. In treated patients, disease severity was measured using the SALT score, which gives the percentage of scalp surface area affected. RNA was obtained with the PAXgene miRNA kit for fixed scalp, the miRNeasy kit for PBMCs, and the RNeasy kit for mouse skin. Clonality in the scalp was compared among normal scalp (n=4), patchy alopecia areata scalp (n=8), and alopecia totalis/universalis scalp (n=8). Patients received tofacitinib for 6 to 18 months and were then followed off drug for 6 months to check for delayed response and recurrence. In humans, TCRbeta sequencing was performed on scalp tissue and on sorted CD4+ and CD8+ peripheral blood T cells from healthy controls and from patients with patchy or totalis/universalis alopecia areata. Tofacitinib-treated patients had biopsies at baseline and at 4 and 24 weeks of treatment, with a later scalp biopsy in several patients.

Broad study findings and their caveats: Higher clonality and more expanded CD8+ clones were observed in lesional scalp than in normal scalp, particularly in alopecia totalis/universalis, a finding suggestive of antigenic drive. TCR sequences shared between patients were less clear than in mice, possibly partly because of HLA diversity in the patient population. During tofacitinib treatment, many expanded lesional clones stuck around in both scalp and blood, and this persistence may partly explain why relapse happens after treatment is stopped. Scalp clonality and the number of expanded CD8+ clones among the top 100 scalp clones were significantly decreased by tofacitinib. Unlike mouse skin, where gammadelta T cells dominate, normal human skin contains resident alphabeta T cells that get sequenced too, which complicates analysis of the scalp TCR repertoire. Because the treated cohort was small and had only one nonresponder, larger studies are needed to examine links between baseline CD8+ expansion and response.

The chain joins TRBV9 to TRBJ2-5, with the D segment possibly TRBD1 or TRBD2, each aligning over 6 bases. The J call may be incorrect, as the DNA end agrees better with TRBJ2-7. This TCR was sampled from a human donor with alopecia areata. Specimen: CD8+ T cells sorted from blood, collected at week 52, from a patient treated with tofacitinib. The CDR3 reads CASSEGGQTYEQYF. At the DNA level, the sequence is TGTGCCAGCAGCGAGGGGGGACAAACCTACGAGCAGTACTTC.